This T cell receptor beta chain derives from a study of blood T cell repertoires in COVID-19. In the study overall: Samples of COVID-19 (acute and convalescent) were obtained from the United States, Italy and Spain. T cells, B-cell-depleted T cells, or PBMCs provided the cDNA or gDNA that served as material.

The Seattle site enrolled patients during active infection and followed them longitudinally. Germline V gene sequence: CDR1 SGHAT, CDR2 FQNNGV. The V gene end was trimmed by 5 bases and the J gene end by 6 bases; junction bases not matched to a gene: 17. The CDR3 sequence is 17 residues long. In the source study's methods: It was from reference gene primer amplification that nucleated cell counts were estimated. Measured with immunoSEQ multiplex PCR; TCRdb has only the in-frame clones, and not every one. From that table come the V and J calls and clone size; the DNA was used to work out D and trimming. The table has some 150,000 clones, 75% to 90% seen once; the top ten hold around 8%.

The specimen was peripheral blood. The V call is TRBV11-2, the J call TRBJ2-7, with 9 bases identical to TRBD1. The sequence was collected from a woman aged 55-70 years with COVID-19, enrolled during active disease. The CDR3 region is CASSHSNSGQGDGEQYF. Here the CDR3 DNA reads TGTGCCAGCAGCCATAGCAACTCGGGACAGGGTGATGGCGAGCAGTACTTC.